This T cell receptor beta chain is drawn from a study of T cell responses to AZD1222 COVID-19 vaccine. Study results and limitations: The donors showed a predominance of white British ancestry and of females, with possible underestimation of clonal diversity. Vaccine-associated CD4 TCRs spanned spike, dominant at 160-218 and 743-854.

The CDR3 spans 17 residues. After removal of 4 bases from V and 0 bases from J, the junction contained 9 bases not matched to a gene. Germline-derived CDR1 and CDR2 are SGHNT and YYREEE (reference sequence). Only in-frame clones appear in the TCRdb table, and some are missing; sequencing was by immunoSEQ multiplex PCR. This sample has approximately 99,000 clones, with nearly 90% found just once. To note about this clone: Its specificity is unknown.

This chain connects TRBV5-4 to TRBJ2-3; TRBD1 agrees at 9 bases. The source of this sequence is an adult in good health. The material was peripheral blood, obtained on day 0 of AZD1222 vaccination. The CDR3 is CASSTGQGHPSTDTQYF. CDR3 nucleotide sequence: TGTGCCAGCAGCACCGGACAGGGGCACCCTAGCACAGATACGCAGTATTTT.